A single sample is the source of the 3 T cell receptor beta chains below, sequenced in a study of T cells in Graves' hyperthyroidism and ophthalmopathy. There were TCR beta CDR3 regions amplified from RNA transcripts. TCR CDR3 regions were first amplified by RT-PCR with HTBI primers. TCRdb re-derived calls from the multiplex PCR reads in MiXCR, one entry per CDR3 protein. The sample has roughly 740,000 distinct CDR3 sequences, about a sixth seen once. Sequencing used blood. The receptors come from a man younger than 30 with Graves' hyperthyroidism.

V usage is TRBV6-1 and J usage is TRBJ1-6; no reliable D call. The germline V and J ends were trimmed by 3 bases and 10 bases, with 10 bases remaining between them. Germline CDR1 and CDR2: MNHNS and SASEGT. The CDR3 covers 13 residues. The CDR3 sequence: CASSDRIGSPLHF. CDR3 DNA sequence: TGTGCCAGCAGTGATAGGATTGGATCACCCCTCCACTTT.

This chain joins TRBV30 and TRBJ1-3; D not resolved. The V and J ends lost 3 bases and 0 bases respectively, with 15 bases between them. This CDR3 is built from 16 residues. Germline-derived CDR1 and CDR2 are GTSNPN and SVGIG (reference sequence). CDR3 nucleotide sequence: TGTGCCTGGAGCGAGAAGGGTGGCCTCTCTGGAAACACCATATATTTT. Its protein product is CAWSEKGGLSGNTIYF.

This clonotype was counted many times. The chain uses TRBV18 and TRBJ2-3; 13 bases align to TRBD2. CDR3 length: 16 residues. Trimming cost V 0 bases and J 4 bases; bases outside gene matches: 1. Germline loops: CDR1 KGHSH, CDR2 LQKENI. DNA for the CDR3: TGTGCCAGCTCACCACCGGGACTAGCGGGATCAGATACGCAGTATTTT. It is translated as CASSPPGLAGSDTQYF.